Shown below are 21 T cell receptor beta chains from a single sample sequenced in a study of cytomegalovirus exposure and HLA in healthy donors. Profiled with immunoSEQ multiplex PCR; TCRdb holds only in-frame clones, not every one. The table has 300,000 to 350,000 clones, approximately 91% seen once. The material sequenced was PBMCs. The receptors derive from a man younger than 40 in good health and CMV-seronegative.

The chain couples TRBV5-1 to TRBJ2-3; no definite D call. Trimming stripped 0 bases from V and 2 bases from J, with 7 bases between. Germline CDR1 is SGHRS and CDR2 is YFSETQ. The CDR3 has 14 residues. CDR3 coding DNA: TGCGCCAGCAGCTTGGATGTTATCACAGATACGCAGTATTTT. Encoded protein: CASSLDVITDTQYF.

V gene TRBV28 combines with J gene TRBJ2-1; D remains ambiguous. Between the trimmed V and J ends, which lost 8 bases and 8 bases, there was a span of 10 bases. CDR1 and CDR2 (germline): MDHEN, SYDVKM. This CDR3 is 11 amino acids long. This chain's CDR3 is CASSQLHEQFF. The CDR3 DNA sequence: TGTGCCAGCTCCCAACTCCATGAGCAGTTCTTC. Based on the CDR3 plus reference TRBV28 and TRBJ2-1, the full variable domain is DVKVTQSSRYLVKRTGEKVFLECVQDMDHENMFWYRQDPGLGLRLIYFSYDVKMKEKGDIPEGYSVSREKKERFSLILESASTNQTSMYLCASSQLHEQFFGPGTRLTVL.

V is TRBV5-4 and J is TRBJ2-2; D uncertain. Germline CDR1 reads SGHNT; CDR2 reads YYREEE (reference sequence). V was cut by 7 bases and J by 0 bases, with 4 bases left in between. The CDR3 covers 12 residues. The CDR3 sequence is CASEPNTGELFF. In nucleotides, the CDR3 is TGTGCCAGCGAGCCGAACACCGGGGAGCTGTTTTTT.

The chain has TRBV7-9 and TRBJ2-5; 11 bases are shared with TRBD2. V shed 4 bases and J 5 bases; nucleotides not matched to a gene: 9. The germline CDR1 and CDR2 sequences are SEHNR and FQNEAQ (reference sequence). CDR3 length: 16 amino acids. The CDR3 nucleotides are TGTGCCAGCAGCTCCCTGACTAGCGGGGTGGGTGAGACCCAGTACTTC. It is translated as CASSSLTSGVGETQYF.

The rearrangement links TRBV28 to TRBJ1-4; D gene ambiguous. This CDR3 comprises 14 residues. Trimming removed 5 bases from V and 4 bases from J, with 11 bases in between. Germline V gives CDR1 MDHEN, CDR2 SYDVKM. The CDR3 region is CASSARRNNEKLFF. The CDR3 DNA reads as TGTGCCAGCAGTGCGAGGAGAAATAATGAAAAACTGTTTTTT.

The chain links TRBV5-5 to TRBJ2-7; no reliable D call. Trimming took 6 bases from V and 2 from J, leaving 12 bases between them. Germline CDR1 reads SGHKS; CDR2 reads YYEKEE (reference sequence). The length of the CDR3 is 13 residues. This CDR3 is CASTNFDTYEQYF. The CDR3 nucleotides are TGTGCCAGCACCAATTTTGACACCTACGAGCAGTACTTC.

V is TRBV19 and J is TRBJ1-5; tentatively, D is TRBD1 (5 bases). CDR3 size: 14 residues. Trimming removed 8 bases at V and 4 bases at J, with 15 bases between. CDR1 is LNHDA and CDR2 is SQIVND in the germline V gene (reference sequence). In DNA form, the CDR3 reads TGTGCCAGTGGGCTCGTTTCAGGGAATCAGCCCCAGCATTTT. Its translation: CASGLVSGNQPQHF.

This clone turned up a few times. The CDR3 sequence: CASRFAGVSPLHF. The DNA of the CDR3 is TGTGCCAGCAGGTTCGCCGGGGTCTCACCCCTCCACTTT. The V gene is TRBV27, the J gene TRBJ1-6; D uncertain. Between the trimmed V and J ends, which lost 6 bases and 10 bases, there was a span of 13 bases. This CDR3 spans 13 amino acids. Germline V gene lookup returns CDR1 MNHEY and CDR2 SMNVEV (reference sequence).

The V gene is TRBV9, the J gene TRBJ1-1; D possibly corresponds to TRBD1 (5 bases). V was clipped by 5 bases and J by 7 bases, with 9 bases between them. CDR3 length: 11 residues. Per the germline V gene, CDR1 is SGDLS and CDR2 is YYNGEE. The CDR3 nucleotides are TGTGCCAGCAGGCCCGACAGTGAAGCTTTCTTT. Translation: CASRPDSEAFF.

CDR3 amino acids: CASTRGTGGTANEKLFF. The CDR3 nucleotides read TGTGCCAGCACCCGTGGGACAGGGGGCACCGCTAATGAAAAACTGTTTTTT. The chain carries TRBV7-9 and TRBJ1-4; 12 nucleotides align to TRBD1. This CDR3 is built from 17 residues. Per germline, CDR1 SEHNR and CDR2 FQNEAQ (reference sequence). J was trimmed by 3 bases and V by 7 bases; bases with no gene match: 9.

The V call is TRBV4-3, the J call TRBJ2-3; 10 bases line up with TRBD2. CDR1 LGHNA and CDR2 YSLEER come from the germline V gene. The CDR3 is made up of 16 amino acids. After removal of 0 bases from V and 5 bases from J, the junction contained 5 bases not matched to a gene. CDR3 bases: TGCGCCAGCAGCCAAGATGGAGCGGGGGGGCAAGATACGCAGTATTTT. It specifies CASSQDGAGGQDTQYF.

The count of this clone is one. J is TRBJ2-7 and V is TRBV29-1, with D possibly matching TRBD1 (6 bases). The CDR3 loop spans 13 amino acids. V was trimmed by 6 bases and J by 4 bases, leaving 16 bases between them. Germline V gives CDR1 SQVTM, CDR2 ANQGSEA. The CDR3 DNA follows: TGCAGCGTCCGACGGATACAGGGATACGAGCAGTACTTC. Protein: CSVRRIQGYEQYF.

V is TRBV4-3 and J is TRBJ2-2; 7 bases line up with TRBD1. Germline CDR1 LGHNA, CDR2 YSLEER. The ends lost 0 bases at V and 6 bases at J; junction bases unmatched: 4. The CDR3 covers 15 residues. The CDR3 DNA follows: TGCGCCAGCAGCCAAGAAGACAGGGATTCCGGGGAGCTGTTTTTT. Translating gives CASSQEDRDSGELFF.

This clone has just one count. The chain couples TRBV18 to TRBJ1-1; 7 bases match TRBD1. The CDR3 covers 16 residues. Trimming took 4 bases from V and 4 from J; bases not matched to a gene: 12. Per germline, CDR1 KGHSH and CDR2 LQKENI. CDR3 region: CASSLQTGSTFTEAFF. In nucleotides, the CDR3 is TGTGCCAGCTCACTACAGACAGGGTCCACTTTCACTGAAGCTTTCTTT.

V gene TRBV2 combines with J gene TRBJ1-5; D is unclear. V dropped 5 bases and J dropped 5 bases, with 13 bases sitting between them. This CDR3 region has 14 residues. Germline V gives CDR1 SNHLY, CDR2 FYNNEI. The DNA for the CDR3 is TGTGCCAGCAGTCGGGTCGGGAAGGATCAGCCCCAGCATTTT. It yields the protein CASSRVGKDQPQHF. The variable domain in full, completed from reference TRBV2 and TRBJ1-5, reads EPEVTQTPSHQVTQMGQEVILRCVPISNHLYFYWYRQILGQKVEFLVSFYNNEISEKSEIFDDQFSVERPDGSNFTLKIRSTKLEDSAMYFCASSRVGKDQPQHFGDGTRLSIL.

This chain connects TRBV10-3 to TRBJ2-7; 7 nucleotides align to TRBD2. The V gene's germline CDR1 is ENHRY and CDR2 SYGVKD. The junction had 7 bases not matched to a gene; V was cut back by 1 base and J by 1 base. This CDR3 comprises 16 residues. CDR3 in DNA: TGTGCCATCAGTGAGTATGGCGGGGGAAGGTCCTACGAGCAGTACTTC. It translates to CAISEYGGGRSYEQYF.

This sequence joins TRBV5-4 and TRBJ2-1; 11 nucleotides line up with TRBD2. V lost 2 bases to trimming and J lost 7 bases; unmatched junction nucleotides: 5. Germline assignment: CDR1 SGHNT and CDR2 YYREEE (reference sequence). The CDR3 is 15 residues long. In nucleotides, the CDR3 is TGTGCCAGCAGCTTCGTGACTAGCGGGGCGAATGAGCAGTTCTTC. Residues: CASSFVTSGANEQFF.

This chain connects TRBV6-5 to TRBJ2-2; D call uncertain. With 6 bases removed from V and 0 bases from J, the gap between germline ends came to 8 bases. Germline-derived CDR1 and CDR2 are MNHEY and SVGAGI. The CDR3 is made up of 14 amino acids. Here the CDR3 reads CASRYIANTGELFF. The CDR3 DNA follows: TGTGCCAGCAGGTACATCGCGAACACCGGGGAGCTGTTTTTT.

The rearrangement links TRBV6-5 to TRBJ1-2; 9 bases line up with TRBD1. Germline CDR1 is MNHEY and CDR2 is SVGAGI. Trimming removed 4 bases from V and 6 bases from J; junction bases left unmatched: 9. The CDR3 has 15 residues. CDR3 DNA: TGTGCCAGCAGTTCAAAGGGACAGGGAAGTCATGGCTACACCTTC. It is translated as CASSSKGQGSHGYTF.

There are a few counts of this clone. This chain connects TRBV5-8 to TRBJ2-5; D uncertain. Trimming removed 6 bases from V and 1 base from J, with 13 bases in between. The CDR3 consists of 14 residues. The germline gives CDR1 SGHTS, CDR2 YDEGEE. As DNA, the CDR3 is TGTGCCAGCAATACACCAGGCCTCCAAGAGACCCAGTACTTC. Protein product: CASNTPGLQETQYF.

V usage is TRBV11-2 and J usage is TRBJ2-7, with D hard to call. V was clipped by 1 base and J by 3 bases, with 7 bases between them. The germline CDR1 and CDR2 sequences are SGHAT and FQNNGV. This CDR3 has 13 residues. The CDR3: CASSLAFIYEQYF. The CDR3 DNA follows: TGTGCCAGCAGCTTAGCTTTTATCTACGAGCAGTACTTC. Full variable domain (remainder filled in from reference TRBV11-2 and TRBJ2-7): EAGVAQSPRYKIIEKRQSVAFWCNPISGHATLYWYQQILGQGPKLLIQFQNNGVVDDSQLPKDRFSAERLKGVDSTLKIQPAKLEDSAVYLCASSLAFIYEQYFGPGTRLTVT.